Below are 12 T cell receptor beta chains sequenced from a single sample in a study of blood T cell repertoires in COVID-19. Using immunoSEQ multiplex PCR, the repertoire was profiled, and TCRdb retains in-frame clones only, with some absent. The sample shows about 190,000 clones, around 85% of them seen only once. The material sequenced was peripheral blood. All receptors come from a man over 45 who had recovered from COVID-19.

This clone was picked up one time. The CDR3 loop is CASSSLIRTQRMDEQFF. The CDR3 DNA is TGTGCCAGCAGCTCACTCATACGGACACAAAGGATGGATGAGCAGTTCTTC. This sequence joins TRBV7-8 and TRBJ2-1, with D possibly being TRBD1 (5 bases). The germline CDR1 and CDR2 sequences are SGHVS and FQNEAQ. The CDR3 totals 17 residues. V gave up 4 bases and J gave up 8 bases, with 24 bases separating them.

V usage is TRBV12-5 and J usage is TRBJ2-5; possible D gene TRBD1, 6 bases. CDR1 and CDR2 from the germline V gene are LGHNT and FRNRAP. The CDR3 sequence is 17 residues long. V lost 2 bases to trimming and J lost 4 bases, with 20 bases between them. The DNA for the CDR3 is TGTGCTAGTGGTTTGATAATGGGCAGGGGATGGGGAGAGACCCAGTACTTC. Amino acid sequence: CASGLIMGRGWGETQYF.

The chain combines TRBV19 with TRBJ2-3; 10 bases fit TRBD2. V trimming: 4 bases; J trimming: 6 bases; junction bases outside the gene matches: 4. Per germline, CDR1 LNHDA and CDR2 SQIVND (reference sequence). The CDR3 length is 14 residues. CDR3 DNA sequence: TGTGCCAGTAGTAGAGAAGCGGGGGGGGATACGCAGTATTTT. This gives the protein CASSREAGGDTQYF. The complete variable domain, with remaining parts taken from reference TRBV19 and TRBJ2-3, reads DGGITQSPKYLFRKEGQNVTLSCEQNLNHDAMYWYRQDPGQGLRLIYYSQIVNDFQKGDIAEGYSVSREKKESFPLTVTSAQKNPTAFYLCASSREAGGDTQYFGPGTRLTVL.

This clone was observed a handful of times. The chain combines TRBV5-8 with TRBJ2-7; the match to TRBD2 covers 8 bases. The germline CDR1 and CDR2 sequences are SGHTS and YDEGEE. The CDR3 is made up of 15 amino acids. V was pared by 2 bases and J by 3 bases, with 7 bases of the junction left unmatched. CDR3 region: CASSFGGRFNYEQYF. Written as DNA, the CDR3 is TGTGCCAGCAGCTTCGGCGGGAGGTTCAACTACGAGCAGTACTTC.

The rearrangement joins TRBV11-2 to TRBJ2-1, with 9 bases that match TRBD2. J gave up 15 bases and V 1 base, and 1 base lay outside the gene matches. The CDR3 is 11 amino acids. Germline values: CDR1 SGHAT, CDR2 FQNNGV. The CDR3 nucleotides read TGTGCCAGCAGCTTAGGCGGGAGGGGGTTCTTC. Translated: CASSLGGRGFF. Variable domain in full (rest from reference TRBV11-2 and TRBJ2-1): EAGVAQSPRYKIIEKRQSVAFWCNPISGHATLYWYQQILGQGPKLLIQFQNNGVVDDSQLPKDRFSAERLKGVDSTLKIQPAKLEDSAVYLCASSLGGRGFFGPGTRLTVL.

V and J are TRBV20-1 and TRBJ2-3, with TRBD2 matching over 8 bases. There are 15 residues in the CDR3. Germline assignment: CDR1 DFQATT and CDR2 SNEGSKA (reference sequence). The V segment lost 3 bases and the J segment 0 bases; nucleotides outside the gene matches: 5. CDR3 amino acids: CSASLLAASTDTQYF. CDR3 sequence (DNA): TGCAGTGCTAGTCTACTAGCGGCTAGCACAGATACGCAGTATTTT.

This chain links TRBV6-5 with TRBJ2-1; tentative D call: TRBD1 (6 bases). CDR3 length: 15 residues. The V and J ends lost 6 bases and 0 bases respectively, with 12 bases between them. Germline V CDR1 and CDR2: MNHEY, SVGAGI. The CDR3 region has the DNA TGTGCCAGCAGCCTAACAGGGATCTCCTACAATGAGCAGTTCTTC. It specifies CASSLTGISYNEQFF.

The rearrangement uses TRBV27 and TRBJ2-3; TRBD1 matches 7 bases. Germline assignment: CDR1 MNHEY and CDR2 SMNVEV (reference sequence). The trim removed 6 bases at V and 2 bases at J, leaving 11 bases unmatched. This CDR3 spans 16 amino acids. The CDR3 coding sequence is TGTGCCAGCAGATACCGGGACAGTCACTTCACAGATACGCAGTATTTT. This sequence encodes CASRYRDSHFTDTQYF.

The rearrangement uses TRBV3-1 (or the pseudogene TRBV3-2) and TRBJ2-5; TRBD1 might be the D (6 bases). Trimming shortened V by 4 bases and J by 6 bases, and 12 bases separated the two germline ends. This CDR3 comprises 13 residues. CDR1 is LGHDT and CDR2 is YNNKEL in the germline V gene (reference sequence). The CDR3 sequence is CASSPVRGQTQYF. Written as DNA, the CDR3 is TGTGCCAGCAGCCCTGTCAGGGGTCAGACCCAGTACTTC.

V is TRBV30 and J is TRBJ2-3; 7 positions match TRBD2. Germline V lookup: CDR1 GTSNPN, CDR2 SVGIG (reference sequence). J gave up 6 bases and V 1 base, and 7 bases lay outside the gene matches. CDR3 length equals 14 residues. The CDR3 DNA is TGTGCCTGGAGTGCGGGAGGAGGAAGGGATACGCAGTATTTT. Translating it yields CAWSAGGGRDTQYF.

This chain connects TRBV30 to TRBJ2-7; 10 nucleotides match TRBD1. CDR1 is GTSNPN and CDR2 is SVGIG in the germline V gene (reference sequence). The CDR3 runs to 16 residues. The V and J ends lost 3 bases and 0 bases, in that order; junction bases with no gene match: 8. The CDR3 region is CAWRDKWTGGSYEQYF. The DNA for the CDR3 is TGTGCCTGGAGAGATAAATGGACAGGGGGCTCCTACGAGCAGTACTTC.

This clone was seen only once. The chain recombines TRBV2 with TRBJ1-5; 9 bases fit TRBD1. Germline lookup yields CDR1 SNHLY and CDR2 FYNNEI. The CDR3 length is 16 residues. Trimming took 6 bases from V and 4 from J; bases not matched to a gene: 10. CDR3 in DNA: TGTGCCAGCAGAGCTAGTCTCGGGACAGGGAATCAGCCCCAGCATTTT. The encoded protein is CASRASLGTGNQPQHF.